This is a list of T cell receptor beta chains from one sample in a study of T cell responses to AZD1222 COVID-19 vaccine. Sequenced by immunoSEQ multiplex PCR; TCRdb stores in-frame clones only, minus some. This repertoire shows 170,000 or so clones, 93% found once; its top ten account for over 0.7%. The sample was peripheral blood, taken on day 0 of AZD1222 vaccination. These receptors came from an adult in good health. Both conserved end residues are part of each CDR3. A D gene is named only where the DNA matches it firmly. The listing skips clone size in some rows; elsewhere it reads once, few, many or a size class.

DNA	CDR3	D	V	J	size
TGTGCCAGCAGTCCGAGGGGTGTTGAAGCTTTCTTT	CASSPRGVEAFF	-	TRBV12-3/TRBV12-4	TRBJ1-1	-
TGTGCCAGCAGCCCAGCCGGGACTAGCGTCGATGAGCAGTTCTTC	CASSPAGTSVDEQFF	TRBD2	TRBV7-9	TRBJ2-1	-
TGTGCCAGCTCACCCTTACCCAGGGGGCTGGCCTACGAGCAGTACTTC	CASSPLPRGLAYEQYF	TRBD1	TRBV18	TRBJ2-7	-
TGTGCCAGCAGTTACTCCCAACAGTCTTCACCCCTCCACTTT	CASSYSQQSSPLHF	-	TRBV5-5	TRBJ1-6	medium-sized
TGTGCCAGCAGGTCACAGGGAATCTATAATTCACCCCTCCACTTT	CASRSQGIYNSPLHF	-	TRBV6-5	TRBJ1-6	-
TGTGCCAGCAGACTAGGCGCGAACACCGGGGAGCTGTTTTTT	CASRLGANTGELFF	-	TRBV3-1/TRBV3-2	TRBJ2-2	-
TGTGCCAGCAGCGTAGGAAACCAAGGCACTGAAGCTTTCTTT	CASSVGNQGTEAFF	-	TRBV9	TRBJ1-1	once
TGCGCCAGCATAGGGGATGAGTTCGGGGAGCTGTTTTTT	CASIGDEFGELFF	-	TRBV5-1	TRBJ2-2	-
TGTGCCAGTAGTGAACAAGGGACTTTTGAAAAACTGTTTTTT	CASSEQGTFEKLFF	-	TRBV19	TRBJ1-4	-
TGCAGTGCTAGTTTCGGGAACACCGGGGAGCTGTTTTTT	CSASFGNTGELFF	-	TRBV20-1	TRBJ2-2	-
TGTGCCAGCAGCTTAGCATCTGTGGGCACCGGGGAGCTGTTTTTT	CASSLASVGTGELFF	-	TRBV7-9	TRBJ2-2	-
TGTGCCAGCAGTGACCCATCTCTAGGGAACCACTTT	CASSDPSLGNHF	-	TRBV6-1	TRBJ1-6	-
TGTGCCAGCAGTGAAGAGGGTCCTTTCTATAATTCACCCCTCCACTTT	CASSEEGPFYNSPLHF	-	TRBV2	TRBJ1-6	-
TGTGCCAGCAGTCCTTGGGCCCTCGCAGAGGCGGGGAATGGCTACACCTTC	CASSPWALAEAGNGYTF	-	TRBV28	TRBJ1-2	-
TGTGCCAGCAGTTACTCGGGAGGTACGCAGTATTTT	CASSYSGGTQYF	-	TRBV6-5	TRBJ2-3	-
TGTGCCAGCACACCGGGACACCGGAGCTCTGGAAACACCATATATTTT	CASTPGHRSSGNTIYF	-	TRBV6-6	TRBJ1-3	-
TGTGCCAGCAGTTTAAGGACGAACACTGAAGCTTTCTTT	CASSLRTNTEAFF	-	TRBV12-3/TRBV12-4	TRBJ1-1	-
TGTGCCAGCTCACCATTCGGACAGGACCCCACAGATACGCAGTATTTT	CASSPFGQDPTDTQYF	TRBD1	TRBV18	TRBJ2-3	-
TGTGCCACCAGCTACGATAAGGACAGAAACTATGGCTACACCTTC	CATSYDKDRNYGYTF	-	TRBV24-1	TRBJ1-2	-